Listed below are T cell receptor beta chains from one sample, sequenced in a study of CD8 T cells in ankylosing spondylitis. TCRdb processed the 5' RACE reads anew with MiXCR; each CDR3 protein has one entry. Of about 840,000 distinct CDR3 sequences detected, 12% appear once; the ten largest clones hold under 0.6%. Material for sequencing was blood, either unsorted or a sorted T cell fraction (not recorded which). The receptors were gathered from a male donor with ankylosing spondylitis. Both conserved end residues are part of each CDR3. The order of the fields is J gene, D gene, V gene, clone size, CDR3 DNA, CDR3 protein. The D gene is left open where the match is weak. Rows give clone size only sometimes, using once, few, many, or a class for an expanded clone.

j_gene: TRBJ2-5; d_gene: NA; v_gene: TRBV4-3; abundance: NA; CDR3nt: TGCGCCAGCAGACGATCAACGAGAGGGGAGACCCAGTACTTC; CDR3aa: CASRRSTRGETQYF
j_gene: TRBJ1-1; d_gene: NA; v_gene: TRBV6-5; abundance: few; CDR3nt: TGTGCCAGCAGTTACTCGATCTCCAGGGCGGACACTGAAGCTTTCTTT; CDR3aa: CASSYSISRADTEAFF
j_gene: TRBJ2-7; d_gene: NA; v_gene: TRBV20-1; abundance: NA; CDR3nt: TGCAGTGCTAGACCGGGCTACGAGCAGTACTTC; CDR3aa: CSARPGYEQYF
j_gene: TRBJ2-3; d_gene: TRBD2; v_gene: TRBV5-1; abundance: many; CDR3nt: TGCGCCAGCAGCTTGGGAGTAGCGGGGGAACCTAGCACAGATACGCAGTATTTT; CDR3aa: CASSLGVAGEPSTDTQYF
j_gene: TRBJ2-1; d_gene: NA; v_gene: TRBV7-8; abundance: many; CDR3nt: TGTGCCAGCAGCTTGGTATTATCTTGGTACAATGAGCAGTTCTTC; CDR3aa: CASSLVLSWYNEQFF
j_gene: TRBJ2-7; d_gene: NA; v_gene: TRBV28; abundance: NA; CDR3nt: TGTGCCAGCAGTTCCCGGACAGCCTTCTACGAGCAGTACTTC; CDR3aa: CASSSRTAFYEQYF
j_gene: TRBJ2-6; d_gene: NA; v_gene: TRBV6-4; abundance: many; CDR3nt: TGTGCCAGCAGCCGGGACACTGGGGCCAACGTCCTGACTTTC; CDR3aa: CASSRDTGANVLTF
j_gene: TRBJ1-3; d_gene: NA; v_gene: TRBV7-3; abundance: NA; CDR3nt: TGTGCCAGCAGGCGCCGGGCCGATTCCGACACCATATATTTT; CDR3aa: CASRRRADSDTIYF
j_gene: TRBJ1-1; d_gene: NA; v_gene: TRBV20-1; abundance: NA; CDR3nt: TGCAGTGCTAGTTGGACAATGAACACTGAAGCTTTCTTT; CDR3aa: CSASWTMNTEAFF
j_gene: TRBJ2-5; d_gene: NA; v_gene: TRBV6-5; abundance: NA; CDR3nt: TGTGCCAGCAGTTACGCGGGGCCCATGTACCAAGAGACCCAGTACTTC; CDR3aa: CASSYAGPMYQETQYF
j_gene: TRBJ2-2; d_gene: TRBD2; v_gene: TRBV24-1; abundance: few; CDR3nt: TGTGCCACCAGTGATTTGTTCGCTAGCGGCGCGAACACCGGGGAGCTGTTTTTT; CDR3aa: CATSDLFASGANTGELFF
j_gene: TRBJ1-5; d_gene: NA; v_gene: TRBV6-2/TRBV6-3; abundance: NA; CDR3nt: TGTGCCAGCAGTTACTCAGGCCTCAACCTGGGGGGCAGGGACGGCAATCAGCCCCAGCATTTT; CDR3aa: CASSYSGLNLGGRDGNQPQHF
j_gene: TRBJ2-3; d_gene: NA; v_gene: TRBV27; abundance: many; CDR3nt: TGTGCCAGCAGTTTATCTCGGCACTACACAGATACGCAGTATTTT; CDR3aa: CASSLSRHYTDTQYF
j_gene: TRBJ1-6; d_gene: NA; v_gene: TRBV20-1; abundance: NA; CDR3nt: TGCAGTGCACGGGACAATTTTTCACCCCTCCACTTT; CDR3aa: CSARDNFSPLHF
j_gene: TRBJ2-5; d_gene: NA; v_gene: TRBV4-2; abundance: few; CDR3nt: TGTGCCAGCAGCCCTCTTTCTGGGGGTTTGCAAGAGACCCAGTACTTC; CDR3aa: CASSPLSGGLQETQYF
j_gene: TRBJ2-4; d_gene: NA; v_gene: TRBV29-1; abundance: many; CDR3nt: TGCAGCGTCGTGGGGCGACTAGCCAAAAACATTCAGTACTTC; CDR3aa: CSVVGRLAKNIQYF
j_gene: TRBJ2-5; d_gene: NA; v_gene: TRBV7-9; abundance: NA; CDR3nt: TGTGCCAGCACTCAAAGGGGGGGAACTCAAGAGACCCAGTACTTC; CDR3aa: CASTQRGGTQETQYF
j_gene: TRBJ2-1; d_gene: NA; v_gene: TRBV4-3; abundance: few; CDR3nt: TGCGCCAGCAGCCGGGCCGGCTCGGGGGGCGGTGAGCAGTTCTTC; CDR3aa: CASSRAGSGGGEQFF
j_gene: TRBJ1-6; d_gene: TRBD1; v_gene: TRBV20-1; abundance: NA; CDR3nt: TGCAGTGCTAGAGATACCCGGACAGGAGATTCACCCCTCCACTTT; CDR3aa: CSARDTRTGDSPLHF
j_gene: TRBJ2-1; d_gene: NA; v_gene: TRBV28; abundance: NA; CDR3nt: TGTGCCAGCAGCTCAGGGGCCCGCTACAATGAGCAGTTCTTC; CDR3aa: CASSSGARYNEQFF
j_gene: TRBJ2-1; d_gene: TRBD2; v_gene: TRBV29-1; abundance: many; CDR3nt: TGCAGCGCTTCGTTTGAAGCGGGAGTAGGCAATGAGCAGTTCTTC; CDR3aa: CSASFEAGVGNEQFF
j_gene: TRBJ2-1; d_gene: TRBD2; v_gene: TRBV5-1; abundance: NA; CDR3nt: TGCGCCAGCAGCATTATAGCGGGGGGCCATGGCAATGAGCAGTTCTTC; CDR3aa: CASSIIAGGHGNEQFF
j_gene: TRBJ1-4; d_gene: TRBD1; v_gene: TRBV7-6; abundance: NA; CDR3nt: TGTGCCAGCGCCAGGGGGCTTTATGAAAAACTGTTTTTT; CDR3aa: CASARGLYEKLFF
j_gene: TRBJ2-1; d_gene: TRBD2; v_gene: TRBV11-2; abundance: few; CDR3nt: TGTGCCAGCAGCCTTCAGACTAGCGAACCGCAGTTCTTC; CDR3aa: CASSLQTSEPQFF
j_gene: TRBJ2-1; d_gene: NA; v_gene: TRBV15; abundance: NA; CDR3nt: TGTGCCACCAGCAGAGGAGGCGGGTACCCTCCCCTCAATGAGCAGTTCTTC; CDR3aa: CATSRGGGYPPLNEQFF
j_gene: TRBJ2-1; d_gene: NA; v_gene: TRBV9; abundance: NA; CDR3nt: TGTGCCAGCAGCGTAGTGGCGGGGATGGGCAATGAGCAGTTCTTC; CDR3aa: CASSVVAGMGNEQFF
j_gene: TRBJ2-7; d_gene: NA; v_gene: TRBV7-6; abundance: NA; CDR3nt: TGTGCCAGCAGCTTAGTTCGGAACTCCTACGAGCAGTACTTC; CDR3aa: CASSLVRNSYEQYF
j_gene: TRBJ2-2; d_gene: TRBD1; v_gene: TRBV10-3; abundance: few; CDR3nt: TGTGCCATCAGTGAACGGACGCCGGGACAGGGACTCACCGGGGAGCTGTTTTTT; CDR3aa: CAISERTPGQGLTGELFF
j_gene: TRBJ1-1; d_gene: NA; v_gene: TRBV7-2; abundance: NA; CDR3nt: TGTGCCAGCAGCTTAGGTCGAGGGGCGCGGATCTCTGAAGCTTTCTTT; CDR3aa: CASSLGRGARISEAFF
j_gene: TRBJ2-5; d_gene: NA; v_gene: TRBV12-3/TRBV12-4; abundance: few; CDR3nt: TGTGCCAGCAGTTTGGGCGGGGATTTAAAAGAGACCCAGTACTTC; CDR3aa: CASSLGGDLKETQYF
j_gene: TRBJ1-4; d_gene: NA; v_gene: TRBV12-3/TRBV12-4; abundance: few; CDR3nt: TGTGCCAGCAGTCGGTGGGGGGGGCATGAAAAACTGTTTTTT; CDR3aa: CASSRWGGHEKLFF
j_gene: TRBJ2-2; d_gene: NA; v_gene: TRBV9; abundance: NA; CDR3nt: TGTGCCAGCAGCTGGCCAGGGACCGGGGAGCTGTTTTTT; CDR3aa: CASSWPGTGELFF
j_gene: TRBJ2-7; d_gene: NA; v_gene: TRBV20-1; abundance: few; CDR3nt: TGCAGTGCTAGCGATAAACGGACATTCCTTTACGAGCAGTACTTC; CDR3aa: CSASDKRTFLYEQYF
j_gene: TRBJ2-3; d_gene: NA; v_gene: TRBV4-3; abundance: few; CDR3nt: TGCGCCAGCAGCCAAGAAGGCCGGGACCCCGCAGATACGCAGTATTTT; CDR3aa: CASSQEGRDPADTQYF
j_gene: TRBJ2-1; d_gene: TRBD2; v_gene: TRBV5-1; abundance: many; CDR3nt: TGCGCCAGCAGCTTGCGCCTAGCGGGAGGGAATGAGCAGTTCTTC; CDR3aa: CASSLRLAGGNEQFF
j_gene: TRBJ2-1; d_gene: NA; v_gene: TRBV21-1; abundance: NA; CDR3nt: TGTGCCAGCAGCAAAGTAGGGGGGGACAGGAGCTCCTACAATGAGCAGTTCTTC; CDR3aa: CASSKVGGDRSSYNEQFF
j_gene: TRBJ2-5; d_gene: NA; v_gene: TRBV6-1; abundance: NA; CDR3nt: TGTGCCAGCAGTGTTTTCGCGGGGCCGCAAGAGACCCAGTACTTC; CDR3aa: CASSVFAGPQETQYF
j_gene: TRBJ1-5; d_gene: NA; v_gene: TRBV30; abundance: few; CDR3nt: TGTGCCTTCAGGACCTGGCCCCAGCCCCAGCATTTT; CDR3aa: CAFRTWPQPQHF
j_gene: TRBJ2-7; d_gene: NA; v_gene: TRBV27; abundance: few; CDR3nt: TGTGCCAGCAGTAGATCAGGGATGAACTCCTACGAGCAGTACTTC; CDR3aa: CASSRSGMNSYEQYF
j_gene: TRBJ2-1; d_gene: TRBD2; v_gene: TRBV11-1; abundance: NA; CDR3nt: TGTGCCAGCAGCTTGTTGCTAGCGGGGGGTGTTGAGCAGTTCTTC; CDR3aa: CASSLLLAGGVEQFF
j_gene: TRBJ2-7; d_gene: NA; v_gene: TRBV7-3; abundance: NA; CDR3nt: TGTGCCAGCAGCTCCTCCCGGGCGCCCTACGAGCAGTACTTC; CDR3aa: CASSSSRAPYEQYF
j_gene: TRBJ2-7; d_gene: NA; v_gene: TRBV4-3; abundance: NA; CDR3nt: TGCGCCAGCAGCCAATCGTCGTTAGGGAACTACGAGCAGTACTTC; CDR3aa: CASSQSSLGNYEQYF
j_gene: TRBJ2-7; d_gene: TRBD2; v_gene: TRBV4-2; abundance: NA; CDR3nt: TGTGCCAGCAGCCAAGATCCTACGGGAGGTAGCTACGAGCAGTACTTC; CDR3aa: CASSQDPTGGSYEQYF
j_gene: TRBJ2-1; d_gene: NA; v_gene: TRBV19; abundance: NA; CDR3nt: TGTGCCAGCTCCGACTGGAGTACATACAATGAGCAGTTCTTC; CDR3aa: CASSDWSTYNEQFF
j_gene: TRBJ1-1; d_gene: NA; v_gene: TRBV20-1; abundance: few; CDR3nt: TGCAGTGCCGTGAGAAGGTCGGGGCCTGAAGCTTTCTTT; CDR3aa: CSAVRRSGPEAFF
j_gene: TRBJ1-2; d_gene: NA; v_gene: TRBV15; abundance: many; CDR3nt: TGTGCCACCAGCAGAGATCTAGGTTTCGGCTACACCTTC; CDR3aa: CATSRDLGFGYTF
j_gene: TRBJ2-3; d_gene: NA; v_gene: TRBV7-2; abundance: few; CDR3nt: TGTGCCAGCAGCTTAGTTCCAGCGGGCACAGATACGCAGTATTTT; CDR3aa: CASSLVPAGTDTQYF
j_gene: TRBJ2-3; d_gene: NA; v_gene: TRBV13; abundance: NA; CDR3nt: TGTGCCAGCGGCCCGGGGCTTGACACAGATACGCAGTATTTT; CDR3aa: CASGPGLDTDTQYF
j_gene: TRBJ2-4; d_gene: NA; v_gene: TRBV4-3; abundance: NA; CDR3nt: TGCGCCAGCAGCCAAGTGTCACAGGCCCCGATTCAGTACTTC; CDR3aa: CASSQVSQAPIQYF
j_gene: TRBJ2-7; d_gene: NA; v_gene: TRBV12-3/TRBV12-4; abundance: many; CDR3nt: TGTGCCAGCAGTTTAGTTGGCCTAGGGTACGAGCAGTACTTC; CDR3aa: CASSLVGLGYEQYF
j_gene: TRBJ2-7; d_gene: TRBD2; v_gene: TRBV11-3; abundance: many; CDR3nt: TGTGCCAGCAGCTCGGGGGGCGAGCAGTACTTC; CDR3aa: CASSSGGEQYF
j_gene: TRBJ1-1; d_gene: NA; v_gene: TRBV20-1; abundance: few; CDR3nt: TGCAGTGCGAACCCCAGGGGTTTGAACACTGAAGCTTTCTTT; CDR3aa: CSANPRGLNTEAFF